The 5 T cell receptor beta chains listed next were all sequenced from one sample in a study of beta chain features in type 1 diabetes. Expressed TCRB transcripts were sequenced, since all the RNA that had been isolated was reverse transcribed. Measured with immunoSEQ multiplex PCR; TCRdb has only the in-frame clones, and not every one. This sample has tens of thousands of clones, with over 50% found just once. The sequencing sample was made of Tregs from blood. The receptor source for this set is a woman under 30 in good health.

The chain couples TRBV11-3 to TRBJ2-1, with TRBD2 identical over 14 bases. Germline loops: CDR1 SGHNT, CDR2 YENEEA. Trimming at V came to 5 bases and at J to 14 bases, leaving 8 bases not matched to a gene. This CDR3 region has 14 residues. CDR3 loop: CASSLGTSGSREFF. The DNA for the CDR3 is TGTGCCAGCAGCCTAGGGACTAGCGGGAGTCGGGAGTTCTTC.

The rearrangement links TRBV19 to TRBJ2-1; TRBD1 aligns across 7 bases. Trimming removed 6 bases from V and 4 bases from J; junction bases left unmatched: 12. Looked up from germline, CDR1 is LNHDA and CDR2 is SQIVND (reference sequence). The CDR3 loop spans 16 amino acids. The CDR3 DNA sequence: TGTGCCAGTAGCTATCACAGGGGTGTGAGATACAATGAGCAGTTCTTC. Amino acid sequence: CASSYHRGVRYNEQFF.

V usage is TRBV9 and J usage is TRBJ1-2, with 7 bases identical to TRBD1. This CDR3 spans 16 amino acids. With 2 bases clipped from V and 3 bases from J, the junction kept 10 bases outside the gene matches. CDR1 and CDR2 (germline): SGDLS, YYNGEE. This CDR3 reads CASSVLGDDRDYGYTF. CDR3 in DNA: TGTGCCAGCAGCGTGCTAGGGGACGACAGGGACTATGGCTACACCTTC.

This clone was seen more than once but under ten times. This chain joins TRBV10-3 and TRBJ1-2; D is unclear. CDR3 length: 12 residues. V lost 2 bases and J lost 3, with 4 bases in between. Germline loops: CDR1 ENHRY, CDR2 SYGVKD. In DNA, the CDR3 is TGTGCCATCAGTGAGACAGACTATGGCTACACCTTC. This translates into CAISETDYGYTF.

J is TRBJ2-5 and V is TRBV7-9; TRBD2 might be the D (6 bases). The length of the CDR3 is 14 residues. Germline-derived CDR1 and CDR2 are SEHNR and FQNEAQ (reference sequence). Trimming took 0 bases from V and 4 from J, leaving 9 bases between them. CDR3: CASSLARGGETQYF. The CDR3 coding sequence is TGTGCCAGCAGCTTAGCGCGGGGTGGAGAGACCCAGTACTTC.